This T cell receptor (beta chain) stems from a study of blood T cell repertoires in COVID-19. Clones were sequenced by immunoSEQ multiplex PCR, and TCRdb holds only the in-frame ones, with some missing. The sample lists over 150,000 clones; approximately 80% were seen once. This sequence was found in a man aged 55 to 70 with acute or convalescent COVID-19. The source material was peripheral blood.

The CDR3: CASSPPTGGGYTF. The CDR3 nucleotides are TGTGCCAGCAGCCCCCCGACAGGAGGCGGCTACACCTTC. The V gene is TRBV6-5, the J gene TRBJ1-2; D may be TRBD1 (6 bases). Germline CDR1 is MNHEY and CDR2 is SVGAGI. CDR3 length: 13 amino acids. Trimming stripped 6 bases from V and 8 bases from J, with 16 bases between.